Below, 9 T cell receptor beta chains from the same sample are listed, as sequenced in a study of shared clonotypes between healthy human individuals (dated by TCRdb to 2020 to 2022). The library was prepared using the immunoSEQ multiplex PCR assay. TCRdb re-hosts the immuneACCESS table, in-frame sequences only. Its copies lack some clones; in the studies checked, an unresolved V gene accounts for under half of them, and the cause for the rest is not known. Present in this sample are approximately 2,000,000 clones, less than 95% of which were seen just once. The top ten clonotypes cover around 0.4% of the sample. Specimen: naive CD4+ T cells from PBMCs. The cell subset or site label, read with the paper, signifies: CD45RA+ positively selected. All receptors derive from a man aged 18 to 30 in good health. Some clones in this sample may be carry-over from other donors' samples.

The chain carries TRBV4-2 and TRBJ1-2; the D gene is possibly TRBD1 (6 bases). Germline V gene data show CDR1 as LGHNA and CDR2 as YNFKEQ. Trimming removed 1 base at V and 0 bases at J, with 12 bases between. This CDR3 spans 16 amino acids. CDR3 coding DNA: TGTGCCAGCAGCCAAGGGACAGCCACTACTAACTATGGCTACACCTTC. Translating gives CASSQGTATTNYGYTF.

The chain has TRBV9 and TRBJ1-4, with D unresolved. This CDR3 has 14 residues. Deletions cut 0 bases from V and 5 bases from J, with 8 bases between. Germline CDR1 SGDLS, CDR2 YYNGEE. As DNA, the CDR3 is TGTGCCAGCAGCGTAGGACGTTCCAATGAAAAACTGTTTTTT. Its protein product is CASSVGRSNEKLFF.

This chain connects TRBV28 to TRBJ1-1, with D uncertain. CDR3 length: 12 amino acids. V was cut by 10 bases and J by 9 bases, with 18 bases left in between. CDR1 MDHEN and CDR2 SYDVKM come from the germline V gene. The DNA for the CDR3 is TGTGCCACCTTGTCGACCCCTGGGAAAGCTTTCTTT. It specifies CATLSTPGKAFF.

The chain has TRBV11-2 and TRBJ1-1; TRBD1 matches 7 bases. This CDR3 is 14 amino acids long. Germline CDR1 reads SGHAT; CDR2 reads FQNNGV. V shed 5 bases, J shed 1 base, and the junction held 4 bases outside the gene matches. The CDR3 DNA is TGTGCCAGCAGCCCTAGGACAGGGAACACTGAAGCTTTCTTT. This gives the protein CASSPRTGNTEAFF.

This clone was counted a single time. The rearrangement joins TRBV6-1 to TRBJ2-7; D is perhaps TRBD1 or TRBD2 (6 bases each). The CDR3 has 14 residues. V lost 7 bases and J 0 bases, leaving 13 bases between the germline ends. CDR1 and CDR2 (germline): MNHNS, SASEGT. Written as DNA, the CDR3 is TGTGCCAGCACAATCGGGGGCTCCTCCTACGAGCAGTACTTC. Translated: CASTIGGSSYEQYF.

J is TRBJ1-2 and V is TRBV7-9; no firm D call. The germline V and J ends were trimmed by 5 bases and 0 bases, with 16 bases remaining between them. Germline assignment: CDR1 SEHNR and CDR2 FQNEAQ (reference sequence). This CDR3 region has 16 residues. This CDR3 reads CASSPPQTGANYGYTF. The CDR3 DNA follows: TGTGCCAGCAGCCCCCCCCAAACCGGAGCTAACTATGGCTACACCTTC.

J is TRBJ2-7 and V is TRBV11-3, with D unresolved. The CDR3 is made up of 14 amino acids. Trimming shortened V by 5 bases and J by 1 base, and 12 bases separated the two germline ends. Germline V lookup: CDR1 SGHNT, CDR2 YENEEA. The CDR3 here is CASSRIAGSYEQYF. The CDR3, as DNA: TGTGCCAGCAGCCGCATCGCAGGTTCCTACGAGCAGTACTTC.

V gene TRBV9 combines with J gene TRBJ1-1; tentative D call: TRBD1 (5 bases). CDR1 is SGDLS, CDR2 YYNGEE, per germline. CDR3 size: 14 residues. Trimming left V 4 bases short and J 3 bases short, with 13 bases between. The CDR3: CASSWDAGDTEAFF. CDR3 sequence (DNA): TGTGCCAGCAGCTGGGACGCCGGAGACACTGAAGCTTTCTTT.

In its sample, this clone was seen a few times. The CDR3 region is CASSIVTGYQPQHF. The CDR3 DNA is TGTGCCAGTAGTATAGTGACAGGATATCAGCCCCAGCATTTT. The chain joins TRBV19 to TRBJ1-5; perhaps TRBD1 as D (6 bases). In germline, CDR1 is LNHDA, CDR2 SQIVND (reference sequence). V dropped 1 base and J dropped 5 bases, with 9 bases sitting between them. CDR3 length: 14 amino acids. Full variable domain (missing parts from reference TRBV19 and TRBJ1-5): DGGITQSPKYLFRKEGQNVTLSCEQNLNHDAMYWYRQDPGQGLRLIYYSQIVNDFQKGDIAEGYSVSREKKESFPLTVTSAQKNPTAFYLCASSIVTGYQPQHFGDGTRLSIL.